This T cell receptor (beta chain) was recovered during a study of blood T cell repertoires in COVID-19. The repertoire was sequenced with immunoSEQ multiplex PCR; TCRdb's copy has only in-frame clones and lacks some. The data hold around 470,000 clones, with about 90% observed a single time. A remark on this clone: Other DNA sequences in this sample translate to the same CDR3.

The source is a man aged 18-30 years who had recovered from COVID-19. The sample was PBMCs or T cells enriched from blood (not recorded which).

The chain's CDR3 is CASSLVGGLGTEAFF. As DNA, the CDR3 is TGTGCCAGCAGCTTAGTAGGGGGTTTAGGGACTGAAGCTTTCTTT. The chain links TRBV7-9 to TRBJ1-1; possibly TRBD1 for D (6 bases). This CDR3 is 15 amino acids long. Germline V gene data show CDR1 as SEHNR and CDR2 as FQNEAQ (reference sequence). V dropped 1 base and J dropped 5 bases, with 14 bases sitting between them.